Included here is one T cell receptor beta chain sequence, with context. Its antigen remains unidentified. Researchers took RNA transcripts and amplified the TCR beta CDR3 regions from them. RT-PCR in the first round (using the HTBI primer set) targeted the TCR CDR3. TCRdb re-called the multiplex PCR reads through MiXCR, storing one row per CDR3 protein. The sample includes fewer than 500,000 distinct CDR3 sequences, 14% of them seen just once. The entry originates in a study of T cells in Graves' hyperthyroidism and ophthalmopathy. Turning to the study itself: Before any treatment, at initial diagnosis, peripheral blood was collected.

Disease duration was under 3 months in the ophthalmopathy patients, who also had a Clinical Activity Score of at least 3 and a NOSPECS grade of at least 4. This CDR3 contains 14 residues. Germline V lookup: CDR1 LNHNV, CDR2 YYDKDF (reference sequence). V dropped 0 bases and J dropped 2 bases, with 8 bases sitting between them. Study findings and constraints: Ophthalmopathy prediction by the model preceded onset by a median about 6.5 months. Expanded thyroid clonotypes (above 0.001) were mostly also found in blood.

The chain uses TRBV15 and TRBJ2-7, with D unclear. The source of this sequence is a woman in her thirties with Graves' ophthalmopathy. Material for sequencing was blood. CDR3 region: CATSRDMVAYEQYF. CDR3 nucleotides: TGTGCCACCAGCAGAGATATGGTAGCCTACGAGCAGTACTTC.